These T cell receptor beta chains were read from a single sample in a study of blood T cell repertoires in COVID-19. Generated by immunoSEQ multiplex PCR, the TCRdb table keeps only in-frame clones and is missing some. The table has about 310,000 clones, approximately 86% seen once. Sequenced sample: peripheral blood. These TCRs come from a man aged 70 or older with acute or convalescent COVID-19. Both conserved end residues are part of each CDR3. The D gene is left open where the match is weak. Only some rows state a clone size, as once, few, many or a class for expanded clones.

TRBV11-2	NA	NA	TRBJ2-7	CASSSRQISSYEQYF	TGTGCCAGCAGCTCTCGCCAGATAAGCTCCTACGAGCAGTACTTC
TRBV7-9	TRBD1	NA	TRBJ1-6	CASSGTGAHRAYNSPLHF	TGTGCCAGCAGCGGGACAGGGGCTCACAGGGCCTATAATTCACCCCTCCACTTT
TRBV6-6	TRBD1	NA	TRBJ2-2	CASSPRDRGTGELFF	TGTGCCAGCAGTCCAAGGGACAGGGGAACCGGGGAGCTGTTTTTT
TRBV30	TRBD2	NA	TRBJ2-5	CAWSVGLAGGPQETQYF	TGTGCCTGGAGTGTAGGACTAGCGGGAGGACCTCAAGAGACCCAGTACTTC
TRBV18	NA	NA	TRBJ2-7	CASSPSDYGYEQYF	TGTGCCAGCTCACCTTCAGACTATGGGTACGAGCAGTACTTC
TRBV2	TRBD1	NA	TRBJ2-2	CASRTGAFREELFF	TGTGCCAGCAGAACAGGGGCCTTTAGGGAGGAGCTGTTTTTT
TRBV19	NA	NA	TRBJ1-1	CASSISRAAILSAFF	TGTGCCAGTAGTATTAGCAGGGCCGCTATTCTTTCGGCTTTCTTT
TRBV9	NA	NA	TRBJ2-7	CASSPTVLSYEQYF	TGTGCCAGCAGCCCTACGGTTCTCTCCTACGAGCAGTACTTC
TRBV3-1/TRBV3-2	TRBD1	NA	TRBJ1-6	CASSQVTGANSPLHF	TGTGCCAGCAGCCAAGTAACAGGGGCGAATTCACCCCTCCACTTT
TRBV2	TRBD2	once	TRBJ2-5	CASTARGRGGETQYF	TGTGCCAGCACTGCACGGGGACGGGGAGGGGAGACCCAGTACTTC
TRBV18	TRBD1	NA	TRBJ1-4	CASSPNKAGGNEKLFF	TGTGCCAGCTCACCCAATAAGGCAGGGGGAAATGAAAAACTGTTTTTT
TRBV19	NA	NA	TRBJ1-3	CASSTQGFAGNTIYF	TGTGCCAGTAGTACACAGGGCTTTGCTGGAAACACCATATATTTT
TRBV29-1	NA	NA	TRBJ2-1	CSVDAIYNEQFF	TGCAGCGTTGATGCGATCTACAATGAGCAGTTCTTC
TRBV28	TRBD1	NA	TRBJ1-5	CASSLPGGLQPQHF	TGTGCCAGCAGTTTACCAGGGGGTCTTCAGCCCCAGCATTTT
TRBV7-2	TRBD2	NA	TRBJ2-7	CASSPRSGTEPLEQYF	TGTGCCAGCAGCCCCCGGAGCGGGACGGAGCCCCTCGAGCAGTACTTC
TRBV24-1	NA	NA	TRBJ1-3	CATSDPRGSGNTIYF	TGTGCCACCAGTGATCCACGGGGCTCTGGAAACACCATATATTTT
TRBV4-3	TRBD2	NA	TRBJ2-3	CASSQEASSGGYNTQYF	TGCGCCAGCAGCCAAGAAGCTTCTAGCGGGGGATACAATACGCAGTATTTT
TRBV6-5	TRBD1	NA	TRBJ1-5	CASSQIGQGGQPQHF	TGTGCCAGCAGTCAAATTGGACAGGGAGGGCAGCCCCAGCATTTT
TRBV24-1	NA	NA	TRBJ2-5	CATSRSGDPGETQYF	TGTGCCACCAGTCGGTCAGGCGACCCGGGGGAGACCCAGTACTTC
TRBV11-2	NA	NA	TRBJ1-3	CASSPMRTTGNTIYF	TGTGCCAGCAGCCCTATGAGGACAACTGGAAACACCATATATTTT
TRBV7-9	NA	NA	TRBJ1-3	CASSRNRGVSGNTIYF	TGTGCCAGCAGCCGTAACCGGGGGGTCTCTGGAAACACCATATATTTT
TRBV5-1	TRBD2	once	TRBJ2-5	CASSFGTSGEETQYF	TGCGCCAGCAGCTTTGGGACTAGCGGGGAAGAGACCCAGTACTTC
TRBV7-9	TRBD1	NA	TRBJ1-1	CASSLEGTGNTEAFF	TGTGCCAGCAGCTTAGAGGGGACAGGGAACACTGAAGCTTTCTTT
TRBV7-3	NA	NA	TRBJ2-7	CASSLYPGEPYEQYF	TGTGCCAGCAGCTTATACCCAGGGGAACCCTACGAGCAGTACTTC
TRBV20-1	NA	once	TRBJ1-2	CSARDNRGYTF	TGCAGTGCTAGAGATAATCGTGGCTACACCTTC
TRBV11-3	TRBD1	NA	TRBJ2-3	CASSLAGGQDTQYF	TGTGCCAGCAGCTTAGCAGGGGGTCAAGATACGCAGTATTTT
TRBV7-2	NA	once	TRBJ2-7	CASSLVVQGNYEQYF	TGTGCCAGCAGCTTAGTTGTTCAGGGGAACTACGAGCAGTACTTC
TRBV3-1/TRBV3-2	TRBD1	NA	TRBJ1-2	CASSQETPGTGDGYTF	TGTGCCAGCAGCCAAGAAACTCCCGGGACAGGGGACGGCTACACCTTC
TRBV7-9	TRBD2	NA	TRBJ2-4	CASSLGTSGGLAKNIQYF	TGTGCCAGCAGCTTAGGGACTAGCGGGGGGTTAGCCAAAAACATTCAGTACTTC
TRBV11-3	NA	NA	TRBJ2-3	CASSHRGTDTQYF	TGTGCCAGCAGCCATCGGGGTACAGATACGCAGTATTTT
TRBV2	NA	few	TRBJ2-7	CASKRLSSYEQYF	TGTGCCAGCAAGCGGCTAAGCTCCTACGAGCAGTACTTC
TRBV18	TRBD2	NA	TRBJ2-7	CASSPPMGGGAGGEQYF	TGTGCCAGCTCACCACCAATGGGCGGGGGGGCCGGCGGCGAGCAGTACTTC
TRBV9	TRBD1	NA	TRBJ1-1	CASSVAPGTGSDTEAFF	TGTGCCAGCAGCGTAGCCCCCGGGACAGGGTCGGACACTGAAGCTTTCTTT
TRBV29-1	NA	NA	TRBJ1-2	CSAGRGDYGYTF	TGCAGCGCCGGCAGGGGTGACTATGGCTACACCTTC
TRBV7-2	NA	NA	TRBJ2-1	CASSSRGQYNEQFF	TGTGCCAGCAGCTCGCGTGGACAGTACAATGAGCAGTTCTTC
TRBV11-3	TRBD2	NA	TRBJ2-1	CASSFGLAGSEQFF	TGTGCCAGCAGCTTTGGACTAGCGGGTAGTGAGCAGTTCTTC
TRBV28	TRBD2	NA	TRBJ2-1	CASSLAGGPGTEQFF	TGTGCCAGCAGTCTAGCGGGGGGGCCGGGGACTGAGCAGTTCTTC